Shown below are 5 T cell receptor beta chains from a single sample sequenced in a study of vaccination and CD4 T cells after COVID-19. Treatment meaning: 10-day PBMC culture with coronavirus spike peptide pools or control peptides (ViraFEST assay). Their specific antigens are unknown. With the Oncomine TCR Beta short-read assay, DNA from cultured CD4+ T cells was sequenced. TCRdb re-called the PCR reads with MiXCR, one entry per CDR3 protein. This repertoire shows under 11,000 distinct CDR3 sequences, under 50% found once; its top ten account for over 25%. Material for sequencing was CD4+ T cells from blood, cultured in vitro. The receptors were gathered from a human donor who had recovered from COVID-19.

This clonotype turned up a few times. The chain combines TRBV6-1 with TRBJ2-6, with D unresolved. Deletions cut 8 bases from V and 1 base from J, with 6 bases between. Per germline, CDR1 MNHNS and CDR2 SASEGT. The CDR3 spans 13 residues. CDR3 in amino acids: CASQTSGANVLTF. The CDR3 nucleotides read TGTGCCAGCCAGACTTCTGGGGCCAACGTCCTGACTTTC.

This clonotype was counted only a few times. The chain joins TRBV6-2 or TRBV6-3 to TRBJ1-5; possible D gene TRBD1, 6 bases. The CDR3 has 14 residues. With 6 bases removed from V and 5 bases from J, the gap between germline ends came to 14 bases. From germline, CDR1 is MNHEY and CDR2 SVGEGT. CDR3 amino acids: CASSGNRDYQPQHF. Here the CDR3 DNA reads TGTGCCAGCAGCGGGAACAGGGACTATCAGCCCCAGCATTTT.

This clonotype came up a few times. The genes are TRBV12-3 or TRBV12-4 and TRBJ2-1; D uncertain. The germline V and J ends were trimmed by 3 bases and 2 bases, with 11 bases remaining between them. The CDR3 covers 15 residues. As DNA, the CDR3 is TGTGCCAGCAGTTTTCGCAGGAGTCCCTACAATGAGCAGTTCTTC. It yields the protein CASSFRRSPYNEQFF.

J is TRBJ1-6 and V is TRBV29-1; D possibly corresponds to TRBD1 (6 bases). CDR3 length equals 15 residues. CDR1 is SQVTM, CDR2 ANQGSEA, per germline. V was clipped by 8 bases and J by 3 bases, with 17 bases between them. CDR3 loop: CSTFGGISYNSPLHF. As DNA, the CDR3 is TGCAGCACCTTCGGGGGCATTAGCTATAATTCACCCCTCCACTTT.

In this sample, this clonotype turned up a few times. The V call is TRBV25-1, the J call TRBJ1-2, with D uncertain. V lost 3 bases to trimming and J lost 6 bases, with 17 bases between them. The CDR3 contains 15 residues. The germline CDR1 and CDR2 sequences are MGHDK and SYGVNS. The CDR3 coding sequence is TGTGCCAGCAGTGATCGAGGGAAGGTTCTCCATGGCTACACCTTC. Translated: CASSDRGKVLHGYTF.